Listed below are T cell receptor beta chains from one sample, sequenced in a study of chemoradiotherapy in HPV16-positive cancers. Assay: immunoSEQ multiplex PCR; the TCRdb copy retains only in-frame clones and omits some. The profile covers about 68,000 clones, with about 90% appearing a single time and 4% to 5% taken by the ten largest. The sample consisted of blood, taken from a patient who underwent chemoradiotherapy. The receptors shown here come from a human donor with HPV-associated anogenital cancer. CDR3s include the opening cysteine and the closing phenylalanine or tryptophan. A D gene is named only where the DNA matches it firmly. Part of the rows lack a size; the others show once, few, many or a class for expanded clones.

>-|TRBJ1-1|-|TRBV5-1
TGCGCCAGCAGATTTTATCAGGGGACTGAAGCTTTCTTT
CASRFYQGTEAFF
>-|TRBJ1-3|-|TRBV6-6
TGTGCCAGCAGTCCAGGGATCTGGGACACCATATATTTT
CASSPGIWDTIYF
>-|TRBJ1-2|few|TRBV2
TGTGCCAGCACCCCTTCCCCGGGGGGCCATTATGGCTACACCTTC
CASTPSPGGHYGYTF
>-|TRBJ2-2|-|TRBV5-4
TGTGCCAGCAGCCCGTCGGCCCCGAACACCGGGGAGCTGTTTTTT
CASSPSAPNTGELFF
>TRBD2|TRBJ2-1|-|TRBV11-3
TGTGCCAGCAGCTTATTTAGCGGGGCCTACAATGAGCAGTTCTTC
CASSLFSGAYNEQFF
>-|TRBJ2-1|-|TRBV20-1
TGCAGTGCTCCCTGGGGCAATGAGCAGTTCTTC
CSAPWGNEQFF
>-|TRBJ2-1|-|TRBV5-1
TGCGCCAGCAGCTTGGAGAGGGGTTCACACAATGAGCAGTTCTTC
CASSLERGSHNEQFF
>TRBD1|TRBJ1-1|-|TRBV9
TGTGCCAGCAGCCCCAACAGGGGGAGTGACACTGAAGCTTTCTTT
CASSPNRGSDTEAFF
>TRBD1|TRBJ2-3|-|TRBV27
TGTGCCAGCAGTACCCGGACAGGGCCAGATACGCAGTATTTT
CASSTRTGPDTQYF
>-|TRBJ1-2|once|TRBV19
TGTGCCAGTAGTATTGGGCTTAACTATGGCTACACCTTC
CASSIGLNYGYTF
>-|TRBJ1-3|-|TRBV5-8
TGTGCCAGCAGCTTGCGGGTCTCTGGAAACACCATATATTTT
CASSLRVSGNTIYF
>TRBD2|TRBJ2-7|-|TRBV4-1
TGCGCCAGCAGCCAAGGGTGGATGACTAGCGGGAGGGTAGACGACGAGCAGTACTTC
CASSQGWMTSGRVDDEQYF
>TRBD2|TRBJ2-5|-|TRBV19
TGTGCCAGTAGTCGCACTAGCGGGAGCGCCAAAGAGACCCAGTACTTC
CASSRTSGSAKETQYF
>-|TRBJ1-1|-|TRBV5-4
TGTGCCAGCAGCTTGGATGCGGGATTGCGGAGCACTGAAGCTTTCTTT
CASSLDAGLRSTEAFF
>-|TRBJ1-2|-|TRBV19
TGTGCCAGTAGATCATGGACGGAGAACTATGGCTACACCTTC
CASRSWTENYGYTF
>-|TRBJ2-7|-|TRBV13
TGTGCCAGCAGCTTAGGTTCGGGGGGCGCGTGGGAGCAGTACTTC
CASSLGSGGAWEQYF
>-|TRBJ2-7|-|TRBV5-1
TGCGCCAGCAGCTGGGACCGCCACGAGCAGTACTTC
CASSWDRHEQYF
>-|TRBJ1-1|-|TRBV19
TGTGCCAGTAGTATAGTGGGACCCACTGAAGCTTTCTTT
CASSIVGPTEAFF
>-|TRBJ1-6|-|TRBV21-1
TGTGCCAGCAGCAAAGAGGGGGCAACAGGGGGCCATTCACCCCTCCACTTT
CASSKEGATGGHSPLHF
>-|TRBJ1-2|few|TRBV19
TGTGCCAGTAGTCCCGGGTCGCGCAACTATGGCTACACCTTC
CASSPGSRNYGYTF
>-|TRBJ1-1|-|TRBV6-4
TGTCTTGTCCGGGAAGCTTTCTTT
CLVREAFF
>-|TRBJ2-7|-|TRBV18
TGTGCCAGCTCACCACCGTCTAGCTTTTACGAGCAGTACTTC
CASSPPSSFYEQYF
>-|TRBJ1-5|-|TRBV2
TGTGCCAGCAGTGTCAGCCCCAATCAGCCCCAGCATTTT
CASSVSPNQPQHF
>TRBD1|TRBJ1-6|once|TRBV10-3
TGTGCCATCAGTGAGGGGACAGACCTGCCCCTCCACTTT
CAISEGTDLPLHF
>TRBD1|TRBJ2-3|-|TRBV5-8
TGTGCCAGCAGCTTCCGACAGGGAAGGGGAGATACGCAGTATTTT
CASSFRQGRGDTQYF
>-|TRBJ1-1|few|TRBV19
TGTGCCAGTAGTATCGGCCAGGTGAACACTGAAGCTTTCTTT
CASSIGQVNTEAFF
>-|TRBJ1-5|once|TRBV11-1
TGTGCCAGCAGCTTGGCCATCAATCAGCCCCAGCATTTT
CASSLAINQPQHF
>-|TRBJ1-2|-|TRBV30
TGTGCCTGGAGCTCGAAGAGACTTAACTATGGCTACACCTTC
CAWSSKRLNYGYTF
>-|TRBJ2-6|-|TRBV7-9
TGTGCCAGCAGCGCCTCGTCTGGGGCCAACGTCCTGACTTTC
CASSASSGANVLTF
>TRBD2|TRBJ2-1|-|TRBV11-1
TGTGCCAGCAGCTTGGGGACTAGCGGGAGGGGACACAATGAGCAGTTCTTC
CASSLGTSGRGHNEQFF
>-|TRBJ2-5|-|TRBV18
TGTGCCAGCTCACCCCTCGACGAGACCCAGTACTTC
CASSPLDETQYF
>-|TRBJ1-6|-|TRBV19
TGTGCCAGTACCACCTGGGGTTCACCCCTCCACTTT
CASTTWGSPLHF
>-|TRBJ1-5|-|TRBV7-8
TGTGCCAGCAGCTTAGCTTGGGGGCGTGGGAATCAGCCCCAGCATTTT
CASSLAWGRGNQPQHF
>TRBD2|TRBJ2-5|once|TRBV29-1
TGCAGCGTTGAGCCGGGGGGAGGGCGAGAGACCCAGTACTTC
CSVEPGGGRETQYF
>-|TRBJ2-5|-|TRBV4-2
TGTGCCAGCAGCCAAAAGACTGGACAAGAGACCCAGTACTTC
CASSQKTGQETQYF
>-|TRBJ2-5|-|TRBV18
TGTGCCAGCTCACCGAGTAAAGAGACCCAGTACTTC
CASSPSKETQYF
>-|TRBJ1-1|-|TRBV5-1
TGCGCCAGCGCATGGACGCTGAACACTGAAGCTTTCTTT
CASAWTLNTEAFF
>-|TRBJ2-6|-|TRBV9
TGTGCCAGCAGCGACGCCGGTCATTCCCGCTCTGGGGCCAACGTCCTGACTTTC
CASSDAGHSRSGANVLTF
>-|TRBJ1-1|-|TRBV6-1
TGTGCCAGCAGTGACAGGGGAAAGAACACTGAAGCTTTCTTT
CASSDRGKNTEAFF
>TRBD1|TRBJ1-3|-|TRBV11-3
TGTGCCAGCAGCTCCACAGGGGATGGAAACACCATATATTTT
CASSSTGDGNTIYF
>-|TRBJ1-6|-|TRBV27
TGTGCCAGCAGTCCGGGGGGCTTCAATTCACCCCTCCACTTT
CASSPGGFNSPLHF
>-|TRBJ2-2|-|TRBV5-6
TGTGCCAGCAGCTTTCGGGCGATCACCGGGGAGCTGTTTTTT
CASSFRAITGELFF
>-|TRBJ1-1|-|TRBV20-1
TGCAGCCCGTGGGCGGACCAAAGGATCTTT
CSPWADQRIF
>-|TRBJ2-1|-|TRBV5-1
TGCGCCAGCAGCTTAGGCGGGGTCTCTAGAGGCAATGAGCAGTTCTTC
CASSLGGVSRGNEQFF
>-|TRBJ2-7|-|TRBV5-1
TGCGCCAGCAGCACGGGTCAGGGACGGTACGAGCAGTACTTC
CASSTGQGRYEQYF
>-|TRBJ2-3|-|TRBV20-1
TGCAGTGCTAGAACAGGAGATACGCAGTATTTT
CSARTGDTQYF
>-|TRBJ1-1|-|TRBV27
TGTGCCAGCAGTTCCCCGGGGAGGGTGACTGAAGCTTTCTTT
CASSSPGRVTEAFF
>TRBD1|TRBJ1-2|-|TRBV10-3
TGTGCCATCAGTACGGGACAGCTTGACCCCTATGGCTACACCTTC
CAISTGQLDPYGYTF